Below are 29 T cell receptor beta chains sequenced from a single sample in a study of glioma-infiltrating T cells. Amplification of TCR alpha and beta CDR3 regions from RNA used iRepertoire nested multiplex PCR. TCRdb used MiXCR to reprocess the multiplex PCR reads, holding one entry per CDR3 protein. The sample lists 150,000 to 200,000 distinct CDR3 sequences, around 30% occurring once. Sequencing was carried out using glioma tissue, nonneoplastic brain tissue, or PBMCs (not recorded which). All receptors come from a human donor with low-grade glioma or glioblastoma, undergoing nonglioma brain surgery, or in good health (not recorded which).

The V call is TRBV5-8, the J call TRBJ2-7; D unresolved. CDR1 is SGHTS and CDR2 is YDEGEE in the germline V gene. V was clipped by 0 bases and J by 4 bases, with 17 bases between them. The CDR3 runs to 16 residues. The CDR3 DNA sequence: TGTGCCAGCAGCTTGGGAGGCCCCCTGGGGAAATACGAGCAGTACTTC. It translates to CASSLGGPLGKYEQYF.

A note on this clonotype: Given a much more abundant clone one base away, this may be a read error. The J gene is TRBJ2-5, the V gene TRBV13; TRBD1 is a possible D gene (6 bases). Trimming stripped 5 bases from V and 1 base from J, with 14 bases between. In germline, CDR1 is PRHDT, CDR2 FYEKMQ (reference sequence). The CDR3 spans 15 residues. The DNA for the CDR3 is TGTGCCAGCAGCACCCGGACAGCGAGCCAAGAGACCCAGTACTTC. This codes for CASSTRTASQETQYF.

Points on this clonotype: A much more abundant neighbour one base away suggests this may be a read error. The rearrangement uses TRBV28 and TRBJ2-7; TRBD2 might be the D (6 bases). The CDR3 consists of 14 residues. Germline V gives CDR1 MDHEN, CDR2 SYDVKM. The germline V and J ends were trimmed by 2 bases and 2 bases, with 10 bases remaining between them. For the CDR3, the DNA is TGTGCCAGCAGTTTAGGGAGGTGGACCTACGAGCAGTACTTC. This codes for CASSLGRWTYEQYF.

The sample holds many counts of this clonotype. The DNA is omitted, as the CDR3 cannot be located on it reliably, and the CDR3 follows TCRdb's listing. The gene calls are TRBV25-1 and TRBJ1-5; TRBD1, the D gene given by the table, was not confirmed from the DNA. Ends included, the CDR3 has 15 residues. The germline V gene encodes CDR1 MGHDK and CDR2 SYGVNS. CDR3 protein: CASSDFGAGDQPQHF.

This clonotype occurred many times. The germline gene is not matched at one end of the junction; a read error may be the cause. This rearrangement joins TRBV6-2 or TRBV6-3 to TRBJ2-1; TRBD2 aligns across 11 bases. This CDR3 is built from 14 residues. Germline V gene data show CDR1 as MNHEY and CDR2 as SVGEGT. The CDR3 DNA reads as TGTGCCAGCAGTTCTCCTAGCGGGAGGCTTGAGAAGTTCTTC. Residues: CASSSPSGRLEKFF.

CDR3 coding DNA: TGTGCCAGTAGTCTGCCCGGGACCCCCGGAGTAAAGGGGGGCTACACCTTC. Its translation is CASSLPGTPGVKGGYTF. This chain links TRBV19 with TRBJ1-2; D might be TRBD1 (5 bases). There are 17 residues in the CDR3. V was trimmed by 5 bases and J by 8 bases, leaving 27 bases between them. Germline V CDR1 and CDR2: LNHDA, SQIVND (reference sequence).

Concerning this clonotype itself: Possible read error: a much larger clone is one base away. The chain is built from TRBV7-2 and TRBJ2-7; the match to TRBD2 covers 9 bases. Germline CDR1 reads SGHTA; CDR2 reads FQGNSA. The CDR3 runs to 14 residues. CDR3 DNA sequence: TGTGCCAGCAGCTCTAGCGGGACCTCCTACCAGCAGTACTTC. It translates to CASSSSGTSYQQYF.

The sample holds one count of this clonotype. This rearrangement joins TRBV6-2 or TRBV6-3 to TRBJ2-4; the D is unclear. The V gene's germline CDR1 is MNHEY and CDR2 SVGEGT. V was cut by 0 bases and J by 1 base, with 16 bases left in between. The CDR3 sequence is 18 residues long. The CDR3 here is CASSYSIYSPGAKNIQYF. In DNA, the CDR3 is TGTGCCAGCAGTTACTCCATCTATTCCCCAGGTGCCAAAAACATTCAGTACTTC.

This clonotype showed up just a few times. This rearrangement joins TRBV9 to TRBJ2-1; 8 bases agree with TRBD2. The J segment lost 6 bases and the V segment lost 0 bases, leaving 5 bases of the junction unmatched. Germline V lookup: CDR1 SGDLS, CDR2 YYNGEE. The CDR3 is made up of 15 amino acids. The CDR3 loop is CASSVGDSGVNEQFF. The CDR3 coding sequence is TGTGCCAGCAGCGTAGGGGATAGCGGGGTCAATGAGCAGTTCTTC.

This clonotype was picked up many times. V usage is TRBV7-2 and J usage is TRBJ1-2; D uncertain. Trimming removed 0 bases from V and 7 bases from J, with 9 bases in between. The CDR3 is 13 amino acids. Germline values: CDR1 SGHTA, CDR2 FQGNSA. The CDR3, as DNA: TGTGCCAGCAGCTTAGCGGGGTGGGGTGGCTACACCTTC. Its protein is CASSLAGWGGYTF.

In this sample, this clonotype turned up once. The chain employs TRBV7-2 and TRBJ1-5; D remains unclear. This CDR3 comprises 13 residues. Trimming removed 7 bases at V and 14 bases at J, with 21 bases between. Germline V gene data show CDR1 as SGHTA and CDR2 as FQGNSA. The DNA of the CDR3 is TGTGCCAGCACCTCACAGAGCAATCAGCCAAAGCATTTT. It is translated as CASTSQSNQPKHF.

The chain links TRBV9 to TRBJ2-3; no clear D. V dropped 4 bases and J dropped 0 bases, with 12 bases sitting between them. The length of the CDR3 is 15 residues. Germline CDR1 SGDLS, CDR2 YYNGEE. DNA of the CDR3: TGTGCCAGCAGCCCCCAAAGAACTAGCACAGATACGCAGTATTTT. Translated, it gives CASSPQRTSTDTQYF.

This clonotype came up a few times. The chain is built from TRBV19 and TRBJ1-5, with no clear D. The germline gives CDR1 LNHDA, CDR2 SQIVND (reference sequence). Trimming took 5 bases from V and 0 from J, leaving 11 bases between them. The CDR3 totals 15 residues. CDR3 coding DNA: TGTGCCAGTAGTGTTCGGACGGATAGCAATCAGCCCCAGCATTTT. Its translation is CASSVRTDSNQPQHF.

This clonotype was counted ten times or more. The V and J genes are TRBV6-2 or TRBV6-3 and TRBJ2-3; 7 bases agree with TRBD1. Germline V gene data show CDR1 as MNHEY and CDR2 as SVGEGT. V lost 4 bases, J lost 4 bases, and 5 bases stayed unmatched. There are 14 residues in the CDR3. DNA for the CDR3: TGTGCCAGCAGTTCGACAGGGACGCCAGATACGCAGTATTTT. It encodes CASSSTGTPDTQYF.

Concerning this clonotype itself: As the CDR3 is not closed by the conserved phenylalanine or tryptophan, this likely results from a read error. The rearrangement uses TRBV5-1 and TRBJ2-2; possibly TRBD2 for D (5 bases). V lost 1 base, J lost 6 bases, and 10 bases lay in between. The CDR3 is 14 amino acids. CDR1 and CDR2 from the germline V gene are SGHRS and YFSETQ. CDR3 in amino acids: CASSLIGSAGELFC. The DNA for the CDR3 is TGCGCCAGCAGCTTGATTGGGAGCGCCGGGGAGCTGTTTTGT.

This clonotype was counted many times. This chain joins TRBV29-1 and TRBJ2-7; a weak D match, TRBD1 (5 bases). The CDR3 contains 15 residues. V lost 3 bases to trimming and J lost 0 bases, with 15 bases between them. Germline CDR1 is SQVTM and CDR2 is ANQGSEA. DNA of the CDR3: TGCAGCGTTGAGTACACCCAAGACAGCTCCTACGAGCAGTACTTC. It translates to CSVEYTQDSSYEQYF.

This clonotype was seen many times. J is TRBJ1-1 and V is TRBV4-3, with a weak D call TRBD1 (5 bases). CDR3 size: 15 residues. Germline values: CDR1 LGHNA, CDR2 YSLEER. V lost 5 bases and J lost 4, with 17 bases in between. DNA for the CDR3: TGCGCCAGCAGCAGGACGGGGGACCCGGGCACTGAAGCTTTCTTT. Encoded protein: CASSRTGDPGTEAFF.

The chain uses TRBV6-6 and TRBJ2-1, with 9 positions matching TRBD1. CDR3 length: 15 residues. Germline V gene lookup returns CDR1 MNHNY and CDR2 SVGAGI (reference sequence). The V gene end was trimmed by 5 bases and the J gene end by 6 bases; junction bases not matched to a gene: 8. For the CDR3, the DNA is TGTGCCAGCAGTAAACCTCGGGACAGGGCCAATGAGCAGTTCTTC. As protein: CASSKPRDRANEQFF.

This clonotype was counted ten times or more. The chain employs TRBV7-2 and TRBJ2-7; 10 bases align to TRBD1. In germline, CDR1 is SGHTA, CDR2 FQGNSA. V trimming: 0 bases; J trimming: 4 bases; junction bases outside the gene matches: 3. The CDR3 contains 15 residues. The CDR3 reads CASSLAGTGDYEQYF. CDR3 nucleotide sequence: TGTGCCAGCAGCTTAGCCGGGACAGGGGATTACGAGCAGTACTTC.

The V gene is TRBV7-9, the J gene TRBJ1-1; 7 positions agree with TRBD1. The CDR3 covers 17 residues. Germline V gene lookup returns CDR1 SEHNR and CDR2 FQNEAQ (reference sequence). The ends lost 5 bases at V and 0 bases at J; junction bases unmatched: 12. The CDR3 sequence: CASSAGTFTGVNTEAFF. DNA for the CDR3: TGTGCCAGCAGCGCTGGGACGTTTACAGGGGTGAACACTGAAGCTTTCTTT.

This clonotype appeared many times. The DNA of the CDR3 is TGTGCCAGCCGAGAGGACAGGCCCAATCAGCCCCAGCATTTT. As protein: CASREDRPNQPQHF. The rearrangement uses TRBV18 and TRBJ1-5; 7 bases line up with TRBD1. CDR1 KGHSH and CDR2 LQKENI come from the germline V gene. This CDR3 spans 14 amino acids. Unmatched junction bases numbered 7, after V lost 8 bases and J lost 3 bases.

At least ten counts were recorded for this clonotype. The chain has TRBV2 and TRBJ2-3; no firm D call. The CDR3 has 13 amino acids. Germline CDR1 SNHLY, CDR2 FYNNEI. V lost 3 bases to trimming and J lost 4 bases, with 8 bases between them. In DNA, the CDR3 is TGTGCCAGCAGTGAGACCCCTTCAGATACGCAGTATTTT. Translation gives CASSETPSDTQYF.

The rearrangement joins TRBV4-1 to TRBJ2-1, with 8 bases aligning to TRBD2. This CDR3 is built from 16 residues. V lost 0 bases, J lost 6 bases, and 7 bases stayed unmatched. Germline lookup yields CDR1 MGHRA and CDR2 YSYEKL. The CDR3 coding sequence is TGCGCCAGCAGCCAAGACAGCGGGAGAGGGGGCAATGAGCAGTTCTTC. Encoded protein: CASSQDSGRGGNEQFF.

Worth noting for this clonotype: A much larger clonotype is one base distant, so this may be a read error. The chain carries TRBV5-4 and TRBJ1-2; D remains ambiguous. V was shortened by 5 bases and J by 9 bases, with 20 bases between the two germline ends. The CDR3 loop spans 14 amino acids. Germline-derived CDR1 and CDR2 are SGHNT and YYREEE (reference sequence). CDR3 DNA sequence: TGTGCCAGCAGTTCCCAAACAGATCCTGGTTGCTACACCTTC. It specifies CASSSQTDPGCYTF.

The J gene is TRBJ2-3, the V gene TRBV9; 8 bases fit TRBD2. CDR3 length: 16 amino acids. The J segment lost 2 bases and the V segment lost 0 bases, leaving 5 bases of the junction unmatched. Per the germline V gene, CDR1 is SGDLS and CDR2 is YYNGEE. The CDR3 coding sequence is TGTGCCAGCAGCGTAGCTACTAGCGGATACACAGATACGCAGTATTTT. Its protein is CASSVATSGYTDTQYF.

The chain uses TRBV2 and TRBJ2-1, with no clear D. Trimming cost V 4 bases and J 5 bases, with 12 bases left between them. The germline CDR1 and CDR2 sequences are SNHLY and FYNNEI. The CDR3 is 14 residues long. In DNA form, the CDR3 reads TGTGCCAGCAGTGTAGACACTCTTAACAATGAGCAGTTCTTC. Protein sequence: CASSVDTLNNEQFF.

This clonotype was observed at least ten times. The V and J genes are TRBV28 and TRBJ2-3; D gene unclear. The CDR3 extends over 13 amino acids. V was pared by 8 bases and J by 2 bases, with 11 bases between. Germline assignment: CDR1 MDHEN and CDR2 SYDVKM. As DNA, the CDR3 is TGTGCCAGCGGTCTACTCAACACAGATACGCAGTATTTT. Its translation is CASGLLNTDTQYF.

About this clonotype itself: This clone may be a read error of a much larger clone one base away. The V and J genes are TRBV19 and TRBJ2-7; a weak D match, TRBD2 (5 bases). V was trimmed by 8 bases and J by 3 bases, leaving 17 bases between them. The CDR3 has 14 amino acids. Germline loops: CDR1 LNHDA, CDR2 SQIVND (reference sequence). CDR3 sequence (DNA): TGTGCCAGTTCAAATGTGGGGAGAGTCTACGAGCAGTACTTC. Its translation: CASSNVGRVYEQYF.

The chain links TRBV12-3 or TRBV12-4 to TRBJ2-7; D is possibly TRBD1 or TRBD2 (6 bases each). The V gene lost 10 bases and the J gene lost 5 bases, with 18 bases spanning the gap. CDR3 length equals 13 residues. CDR3 bases: TGTGCCACCCGAGAGGGGGGCCGTAACGAGCAGTACTTC. Residues: CATREGGRNEQYF.